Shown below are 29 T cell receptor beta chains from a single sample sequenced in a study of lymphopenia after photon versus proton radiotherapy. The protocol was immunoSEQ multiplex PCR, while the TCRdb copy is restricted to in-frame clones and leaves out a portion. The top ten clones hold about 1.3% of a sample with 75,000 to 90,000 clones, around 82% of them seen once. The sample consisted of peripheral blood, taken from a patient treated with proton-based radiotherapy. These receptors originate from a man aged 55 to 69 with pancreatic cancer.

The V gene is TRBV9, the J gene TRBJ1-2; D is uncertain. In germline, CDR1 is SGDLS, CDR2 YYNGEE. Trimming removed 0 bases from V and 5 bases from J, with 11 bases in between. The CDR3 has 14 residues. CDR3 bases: TGTGCCAGCAGCGTAGGGACTCTATCTTATGGCTACACCTTC. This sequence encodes CASSVGTLSYGYTF. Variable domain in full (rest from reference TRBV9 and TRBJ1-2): DSGVTQTPKHLITATGQRVTLRCSPRSGDLSVYWYQQSLDQGLQFLIQYYNGEERAKGNILERFSAQQFPDLHSELNLSSLELGDSALYFCASSVGTLSYGYTFGSGTRLTVV.

The CDR3 sequence is CASSYLGGRALNNEQFF. The CDR3 bases are TGCGCCAGCAGCTACTTAGGCGGGAGGGCCCTGAACAATGAGCAGTTCTTC. V and J are TRBV5-1 and TRBJ2-1; 9 bases map to TRBD2. The ends lost 3 bases at V and 5 bases at J; junction bases unmatched: 12. This CDR3 is built from 17 residues. Per germline, CDR1 SGHRS and CDR2 YFSETQ.

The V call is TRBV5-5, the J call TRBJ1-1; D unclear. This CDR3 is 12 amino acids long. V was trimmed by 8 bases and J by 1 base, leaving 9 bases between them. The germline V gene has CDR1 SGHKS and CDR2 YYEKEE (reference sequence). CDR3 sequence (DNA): TGTGCCAGTTCCCCGGGGAACACTGAAGCTTTCTTT. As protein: CASSPGNTEAFF. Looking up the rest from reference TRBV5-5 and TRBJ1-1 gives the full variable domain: DAGVTQSPTHLIKTRGQQVTLRCSPISGHKSVSWYQQVLGQGPQFIFQYYEKEERGRGNFPDRFSARQFPNYSSELNVNALLLGDSALYLCASSPGNTEAFFGQGTRLTVV.

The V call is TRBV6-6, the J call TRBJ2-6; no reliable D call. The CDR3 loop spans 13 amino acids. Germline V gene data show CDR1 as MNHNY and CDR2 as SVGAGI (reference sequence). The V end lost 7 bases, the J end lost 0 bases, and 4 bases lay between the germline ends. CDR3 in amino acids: CASTVSGANVLTF. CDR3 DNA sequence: TGTGCCAGCACCGTCTCTGGGGCCAACGTCCTGACTTTC.

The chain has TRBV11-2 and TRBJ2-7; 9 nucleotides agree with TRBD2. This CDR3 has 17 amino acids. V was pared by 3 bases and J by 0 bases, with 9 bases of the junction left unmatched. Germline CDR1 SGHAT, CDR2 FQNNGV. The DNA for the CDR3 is TGTGCCAGCAGCTTCAATAGCGGGAGCCCCAGCTCCTACGAGCAGTACTTC. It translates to CASSFNSGSPSSYEQYF.

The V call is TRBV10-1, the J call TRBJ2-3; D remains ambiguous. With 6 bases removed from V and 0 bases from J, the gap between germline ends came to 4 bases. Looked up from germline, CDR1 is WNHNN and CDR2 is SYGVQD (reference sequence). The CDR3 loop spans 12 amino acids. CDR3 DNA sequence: TGCGCCAGCAGAAACAGCACAGATACGCAGTATTTT. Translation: CASRNSTDTQYF.

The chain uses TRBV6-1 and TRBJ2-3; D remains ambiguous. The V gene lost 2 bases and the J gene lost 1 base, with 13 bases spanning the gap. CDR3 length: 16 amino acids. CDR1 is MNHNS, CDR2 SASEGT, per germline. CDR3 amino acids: CASSEFRMLGTDTQYF. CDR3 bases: TGTGCCAGCAGTGAATTTCGGATGTTGGGCACAGATACGCAGTATTTT.

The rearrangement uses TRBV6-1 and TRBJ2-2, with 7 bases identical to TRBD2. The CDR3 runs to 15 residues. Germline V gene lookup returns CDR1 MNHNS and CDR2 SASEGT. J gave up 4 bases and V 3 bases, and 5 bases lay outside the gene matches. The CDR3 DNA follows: TGTGCCAGCAGTGAGGGTTGGGGGGGCACCGGGGAGCTGTTTTTT. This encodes CASSEGWGGTGELFF.

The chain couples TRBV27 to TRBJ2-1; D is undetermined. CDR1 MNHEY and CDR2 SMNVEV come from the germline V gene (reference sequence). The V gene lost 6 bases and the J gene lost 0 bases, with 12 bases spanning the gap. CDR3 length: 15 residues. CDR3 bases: TGTGCCAGCAGCCCTAATAAACCCTCCTACAATGAGCAGTTCTTC. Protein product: CASSPNKPSYNEQFF.

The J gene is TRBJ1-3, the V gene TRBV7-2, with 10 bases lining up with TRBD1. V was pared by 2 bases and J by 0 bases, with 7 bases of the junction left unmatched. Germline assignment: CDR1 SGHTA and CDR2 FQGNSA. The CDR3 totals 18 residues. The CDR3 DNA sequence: TGTGCCAGCAGCTTACGACAGGGGGCTTCTGTCTCTGGAAACACCATATATTTT. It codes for CASSLRQGASVSGNTIYF.

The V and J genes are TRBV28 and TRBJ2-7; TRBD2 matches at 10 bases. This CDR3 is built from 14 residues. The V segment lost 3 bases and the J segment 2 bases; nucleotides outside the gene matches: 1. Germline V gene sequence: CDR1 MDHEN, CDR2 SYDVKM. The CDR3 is CASSFGTSAYEQYF. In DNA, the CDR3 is TGTGCCAGCAGTTTTGGGACTAGCGCCTACGAGCAGTACTTC.

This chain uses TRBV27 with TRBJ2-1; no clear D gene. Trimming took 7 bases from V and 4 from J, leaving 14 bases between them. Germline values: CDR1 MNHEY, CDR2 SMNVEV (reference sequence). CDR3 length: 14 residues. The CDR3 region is CASTFVGRYNEQFF. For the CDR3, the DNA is TGTGCCAGCACCTTCGTCGGTCGTTACAATGAGCAGTTCTTC.

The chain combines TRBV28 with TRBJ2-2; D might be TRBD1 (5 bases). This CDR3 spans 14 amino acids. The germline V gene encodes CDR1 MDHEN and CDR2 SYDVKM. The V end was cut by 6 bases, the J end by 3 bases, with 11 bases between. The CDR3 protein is CASRSTGHTGELFF. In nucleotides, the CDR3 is TGTGCCAGCAGATCAACAGGACACACCGGGGAGCTGTTTTTT.

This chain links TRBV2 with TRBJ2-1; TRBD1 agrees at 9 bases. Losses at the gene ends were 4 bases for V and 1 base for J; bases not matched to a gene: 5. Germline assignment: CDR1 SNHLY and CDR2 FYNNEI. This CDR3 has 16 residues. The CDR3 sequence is CASSGKGQGSYNEQFF. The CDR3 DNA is TGTGCCAGCAGTGGAAAGGGACAGGGATCCTACAATGAGCAGTTCTTC.

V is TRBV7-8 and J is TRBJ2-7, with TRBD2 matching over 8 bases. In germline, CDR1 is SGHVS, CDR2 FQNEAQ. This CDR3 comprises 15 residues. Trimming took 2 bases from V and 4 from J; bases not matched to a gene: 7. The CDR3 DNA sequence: TGTGCCAGCAGCTTAAGAGACGGGGGGGGTTACGAGCAGTACTTC. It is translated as CASSLRDGGGYEQYF.

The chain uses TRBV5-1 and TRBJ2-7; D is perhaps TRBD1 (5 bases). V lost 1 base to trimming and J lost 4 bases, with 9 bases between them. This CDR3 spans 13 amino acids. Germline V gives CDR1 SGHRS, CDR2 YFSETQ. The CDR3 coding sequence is TGCGCCAGCAGCTTGACAGGTAATTACGAGCAGTACTTC. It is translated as CASSLTGNYEQYF.

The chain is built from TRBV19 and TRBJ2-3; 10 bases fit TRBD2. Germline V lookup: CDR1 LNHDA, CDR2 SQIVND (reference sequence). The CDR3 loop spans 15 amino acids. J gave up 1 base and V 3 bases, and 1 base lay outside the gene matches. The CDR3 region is CASSMGTSGTDTQYF. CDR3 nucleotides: TGTGCCAGTAGTATGGGGACTAGCGGCACAGATACGCAGTATTTT.

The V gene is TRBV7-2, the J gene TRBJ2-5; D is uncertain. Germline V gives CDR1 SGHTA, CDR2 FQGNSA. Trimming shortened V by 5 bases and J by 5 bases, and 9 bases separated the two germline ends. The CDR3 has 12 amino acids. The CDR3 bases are TGTGCCAGCAGCCCGACCCCCGAGACCCAGTACTTC. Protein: CASSPTPETQYF. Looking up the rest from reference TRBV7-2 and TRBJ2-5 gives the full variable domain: GAGVSQSPSNKVTEKGKDVELRCDPISGHTALYWYRQSLGQGLEFLIYFQGNSAPDKSGLPSDRFSAERTGGSVSTLTIQRTQQEDSAVYLCASSPTPETQYFGPGTRLLVL.

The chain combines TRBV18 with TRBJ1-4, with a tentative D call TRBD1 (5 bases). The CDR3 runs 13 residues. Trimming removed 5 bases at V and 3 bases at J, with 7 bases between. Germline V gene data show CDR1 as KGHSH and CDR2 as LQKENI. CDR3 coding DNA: TGTGCCAGCTCAGGGGGAGCTAATGAAAAACTGTTTTTT. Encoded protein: CASSGGANEKLFF.

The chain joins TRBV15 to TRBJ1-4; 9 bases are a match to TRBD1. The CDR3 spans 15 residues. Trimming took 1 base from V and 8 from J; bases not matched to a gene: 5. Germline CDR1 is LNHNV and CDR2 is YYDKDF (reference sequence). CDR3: CATSRGGQGEEKLFF. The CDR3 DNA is TGTGCCACCAGCAGAGGGGGACAGGGAGAAGAAAAACTGTTTTTT.

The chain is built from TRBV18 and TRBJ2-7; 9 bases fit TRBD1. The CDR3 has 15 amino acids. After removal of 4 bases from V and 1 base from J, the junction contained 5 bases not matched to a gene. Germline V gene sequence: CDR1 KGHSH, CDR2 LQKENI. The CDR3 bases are TGTGCCAGCTCACGGGACGGGACAGGGTCCTACGAGCAGTACTTC. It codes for CASSRDGTGSYEQYF. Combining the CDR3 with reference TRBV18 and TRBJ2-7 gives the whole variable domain NAGVMQNPRHLVRRRGQEARLRCSPMKGHSHVYWYRQLPEEGLKFMVYLQKENIIDESGMPKERFSAEFPKEGPSILRIQQVVRGDSAAYFCASSRDGTGSYEQYFGPGTRLTVT.

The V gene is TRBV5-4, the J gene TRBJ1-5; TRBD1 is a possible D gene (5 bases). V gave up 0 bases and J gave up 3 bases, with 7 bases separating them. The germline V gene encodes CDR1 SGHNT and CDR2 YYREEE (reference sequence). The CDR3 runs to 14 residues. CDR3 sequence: CASSLAGANQPQHF. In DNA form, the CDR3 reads TGTGCCAGCAGCTTGGCTGGGGCCAATCAGCCCCAGCATTTT.

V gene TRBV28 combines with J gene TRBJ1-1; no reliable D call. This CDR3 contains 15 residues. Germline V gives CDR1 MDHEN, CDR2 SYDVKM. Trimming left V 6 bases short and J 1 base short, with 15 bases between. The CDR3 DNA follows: TGTGCCAGCAGGCGGGCCTCGAAGGGGAACACTGAAGCTTTCTTT. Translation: CASRRASKGNTEAFF. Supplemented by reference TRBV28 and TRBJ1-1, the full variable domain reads DVKVTQSSRYLVKRTGEKVFLECVQDMDHENMFWYRQDPGLGLRLIYFSYDVKMKEKGDIPEGYSVSREKKERFSLILESASTNQTSMYLCASRRASKGNTEAFFGQGTRLTVV.

The CDR3 region has the DNA TGTGCCAGCAGTTCGACAGGGACAGATACGCAGTATTTT. Translating gives CASSSTGTDTQYF. The genes are TRBV28 and TRBJ2-3; 7 bases agree with TRBD1. Germline lookup yields CDR1 MDHEN and CDR2 SYDVKM. This CDR3 is 13 amino acids long. V lost 4 bases, J lost 3 bases, and 1 base stayed unmatched. The whole variable domain, remainder taken from reference TRBV28 and TRBJ2-3, is DVKVTQSSRYLVKRTGEKVFLECVQDMDHENMFWYRQDPGLGLRLIYFSYDVKMKEKGDIPEGYSVSREKKERFSLILESASTNQTSMYLCASSSTGTDTQYFGPGTRLTVL.

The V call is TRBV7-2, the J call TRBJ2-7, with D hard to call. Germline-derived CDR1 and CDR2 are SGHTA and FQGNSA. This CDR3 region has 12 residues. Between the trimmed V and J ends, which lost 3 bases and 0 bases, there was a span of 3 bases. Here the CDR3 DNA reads TGTGCCAGCAGCTTCAACTCCTACGAGCAGTACTTC. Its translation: CASSFNSYEQYF.

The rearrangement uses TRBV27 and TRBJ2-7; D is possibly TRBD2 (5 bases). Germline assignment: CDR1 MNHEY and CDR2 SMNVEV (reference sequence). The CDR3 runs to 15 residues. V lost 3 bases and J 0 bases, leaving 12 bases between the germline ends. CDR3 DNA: TGTGCCAGCAGTTTTGCGGGTTCGAGCTCCTACGAGCAGTACTTC. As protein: CASSFAGSSSYEQYF.

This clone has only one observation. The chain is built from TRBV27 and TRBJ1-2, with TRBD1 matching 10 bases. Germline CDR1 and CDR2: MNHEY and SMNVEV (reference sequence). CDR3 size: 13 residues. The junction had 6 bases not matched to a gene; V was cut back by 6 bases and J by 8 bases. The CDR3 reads CASRGTGEGGYTF. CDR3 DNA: TGTGCCAGCAGGGGGACAGGGGAGGGAGGCTACACCTTC.

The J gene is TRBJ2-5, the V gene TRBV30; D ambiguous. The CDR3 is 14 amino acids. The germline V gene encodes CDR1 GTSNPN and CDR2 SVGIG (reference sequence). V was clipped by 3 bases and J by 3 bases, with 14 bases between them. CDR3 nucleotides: TGTGCCTGGAGGGGATCGTGGTTAAAAGAGACCCAGTACTTC. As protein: CAWRGSWLKETQYF. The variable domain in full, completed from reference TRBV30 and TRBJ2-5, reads SQTIHQWPATLVQPVGSPLSLECTVEGTSNPNLYWYRQAAGRGLQLLFYSVGIGQISSEVPQNLSASRPQDRQFILSSKKLLLSDSGFYLCAWRGSWLKETQYFGPGTRLLVL.

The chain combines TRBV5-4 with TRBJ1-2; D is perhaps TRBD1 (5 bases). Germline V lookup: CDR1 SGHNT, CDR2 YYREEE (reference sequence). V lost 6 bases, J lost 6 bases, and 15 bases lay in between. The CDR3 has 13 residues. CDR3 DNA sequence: TGTGCCAGCATCCTAAAAGGGACCCATGGCTACACCTTC. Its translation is CASILKGTHGYTF.